Sequencing of this TCR beta chain was carried out in a study of early T cells in non-severe SARS-CoV-2 infection (dated by TCRdb to the early 2020s). For the study in its entirety: Bulk RNA from unsorted whole blood was used for TCR sequencing, so alpha and beta chains could not be paired. The full study reports these points: VDJdb matching was skewed toward anti-spike CD8 responses and likely underestimated virus-specific expansions by missing private and CD4 specificities.

CDR1 and CDR2 are drawn from the germline V gene (reference sequence): SEHNR, FQNEAQ. The CDR3 starts with the cysteine, ends with the phenylalanine, and has 15 residues. Only the CDR3 DNA stays, 45 bases, in frame from base 1. Germline trimming: 5 bases from V, 0 bases from J; junction bases outside gene matches: 2. A case-control design nested within a healthcare worker cohort in London, UK, was used, with weekly nasopharyngeal swab PCR tests and blood sampling performed. Healthcare workers were recruited between 23 and 31 March 2020, during the week of the UK lockdown, and were followed weekly for up to 16 weeks. The library was obtained by 5' RACE. The sequencer listed for this sample is NextSeq 500. The TCR library protocol attached unique molecular identifiers to individual cDNA molecules to correct for sequencing error and PCR bias. TCR alpha and beta chains were both sequenced, and the abundances of alpha and beta sequences in each sample were closely correlated with each other. The authors' analysis ran thus. Decombinator V4 was used to annotate TCR sequences for V gene, J gene and CDR3. TCRs were defined as expanded if a significant change between any two time points was detected under a Poisson model with p below 0.0001. Abundances of TCRs were expressed as counts per million after normalisation to the total number of TCRs sequenced in each sample. MAIT TCRs were defined by TRAV1-2 paired with TRAJ12, TRAJ20 or TRAJ33, and iNKT TCRs by TRAV10 paired with TRAJ18. VDJdb, accessed on 1 November 2021, was searched for TCRs annotated for CMV, EBV and SARS-CoV-2, and TCRs annotated for more than one antigen were excluded. TCRdb's own reprocessing of the public reads used fastp at Q25 and MiXCR and kept productive beta chains. Under each unique CDR3 protein, matching rows form one entry showing the most common genes and DNA. The V and J calls and clone size are TCRdb's, not the authors'. Recorded for this sample are about 72,000 distinct CDR3 sequences; 10% of them occurred a single time. The top ten constitute more than 7.5% of the sample.

Many counts were recorded for this clonotype. It has no known antigen specificity. It has no much larger one-base neighbor in the sample; base qualities were not kept. The receptor chain draws on TRBV7-9 and TRBJ2-1; 9 middle bases align to TRBD2. The origin of this receptor is an adult who was a healthcare worker with PCR-confirmed SARS-CoV-2 infection or an uninfected control (not recorded which). The material was whole blood, obtained at baseline. The CDR3 reads CASSRGGASYNEQFF. The nucleotides are TGTGCCAGCAGCCGCGGGGGGGCCTCCTACAATGAGCAGTTCTTC.